This record concerns one T cell receptor beta chain sequence. This specimen comes from a study of T cells in Graves' hyperthyroidism and ophthalmopathy. The TCR beta CDR3 regions underwent amplification using RNA transcripts as the source. When the TCR CDR3 underwent first-round RT-PCR, the HTBI primer set was used. A single record per CDR3 protein comes from TCRdb applying MiXCR to the multiplex PCR reads. The top ten clones hold 50% of a sample with 200,000 to 250,000 distinct CDR3 sequences, roughly a sixth of them seen once. The hyperthyroidism was newly diagnosed and had lasted under 2 months; the patients were aged 18 to 65. Clinicians diagnosed patients from clinical symptoms, serum thyroxine and TRAb, thyroid ultrasound and orbital computed tomography. The sample comprised blood. The clonotype comes from a middle-aged man with Graves' hyperthyroidism.

CDR3 in DNA: TGCGCCAGCAGCTTGGCGGGAGGGGGGTACAATGAGCAGTTCTTC. It yields the protein CASSLAGGGYNEQFF. This rearrangement joins TRBV5-1 to TRBJ2-1; 8 bases are a match to TRBD2. Unmatched junction bases numbered 3, after V lost 0 bases and J lost 4 bases. CDR3 length equals 15 residues. CDR1 SGHRS and CDR2 YFSETQ come from the germline V gene.